The text below deals with one T cell receptor (beta chain). The antigen remains undetermined. The CDR3 totals 14 residues. Trimming stripped 0 bases from V and 7 bases from J, with 15 bases between. Germline V CDR1 and CDR2: SQVTM, ANQGSEA. The entry originates in a study of identifying expanded T cells in peripheral blood. Collection occurred without any documented infections or immune events in donors. Method: immunoSEQ multiplex PCR; TCRdb's copy keeps in-frame clones and lacks some. Here the sample spans about 54,000 clones, 89% being singletons. Findings and caveats of the study: Across healthy donors, higher total template counts meant significantly greater approximately two-week count variance. Technical replicates showed about 1.2 changed clones; two weeks around 15; four weeks 19.

The sample consisted of blood. This clonotype was sampled from a person aged 18 to 70 in good health. This chain uses TRBV29-1 with TRBJ1-2; D is possibly TRBD1 (5 bases). For the CDR3, the DNA is TGCAGCGTTGAAGATCGGGGTCACGGGGGTGGCTACACCTTC. Amino acids: CSVEDRGHGGGYTF.